The clone carrying this TCR beta chain was recorded once. Germline V gives CDR1 MNHEY, CDR2 SVGAGI. V was pared by 2 bases and J by 7 bases, with 7 bases of the junction left unmatched. CDR3 length: 15 amino acids. The sample belongs to a study of shared clonotypes between healthy human individuals. Generated by immunoSEQ multiplex PCR, the TCRdb table keeps only in-frame clones and is missing some. The sample holds some 1,100,000 clones, about 80% seen once. This rearrangement joins TRBV6-5 to TRBJ2-7; TRBD1 agrees at 11 bases. The receptor was derived from a young man in good health. Some clones in this sample may be carry-over from other donors' samples. The sequencing sample was made of memory CD4+ T cells from PBMCs. Subset meaning: CD45RA-negative fraction. For the CDR3, the DNA is TGTGCCAGCAGTTACGGCGGACAGGGGGCCGGGGAGCAGTACTTC. It is translated as CASSYGGQGAGEQYF.